The clone carrying this TCR beta chain was recorded a few times. What it binds is unknown. The length of the CDR3 is 10 residues. The data stem from a study of human T cells and chemical hapten exposure. Study in general: The sensitizer, 2% DPC, was used on around 2 cm by around 2 cm of upper inner arm skin. Patches with 0.01% DPC went on the upper back, and the tests were read at 6 days. Patients, a majority of them female, were diagnosed with alopecia areata, totalis or universalis. General study findings and limits: Expanded TCR sets contained significantly more large CDR3 similarity clusters than controls.

TCRdb re-derived calls from the RACE reads in MiXCR, one entry per CDR3 protein. This sample carries 110,000 or so distinct CDR3 sequences, less than 10% of them seen once, and the ten largest clones take about 3.1%. The sample's time point: patch test 2, 6 weeks after DPC sensitization. Treatment described: therapeutic diphenylcyclopropenone sensitization with weekly scalp DPC. This chain uses TRBV12-2 with TRBJ1-5. TRBV12-2 is assigned pseudogene status. The clonotype was recovered from a woman in her 40s with alopecia areata. Some clones in this sample may be carry-over from other donors' samples. Source: whole blood, taken in connection with sensitization to the hapten diphenylcyclopropenone (DPC). The CDR3 region has the DNA TGTGTCCAAACGGCGCAGCCCCAGCATTTT. It is translated as CVQTAQPQHF.